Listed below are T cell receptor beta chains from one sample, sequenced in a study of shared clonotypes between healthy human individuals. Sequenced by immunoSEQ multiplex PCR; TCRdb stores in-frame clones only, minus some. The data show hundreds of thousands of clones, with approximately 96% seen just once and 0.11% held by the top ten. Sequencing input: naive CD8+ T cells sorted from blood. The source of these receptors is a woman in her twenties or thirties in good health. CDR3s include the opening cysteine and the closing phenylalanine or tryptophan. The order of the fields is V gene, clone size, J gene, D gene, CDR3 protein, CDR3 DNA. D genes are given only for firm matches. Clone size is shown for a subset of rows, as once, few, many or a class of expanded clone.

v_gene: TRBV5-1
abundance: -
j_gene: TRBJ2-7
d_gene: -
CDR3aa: CASSFSDYEQYF
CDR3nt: TGCGCCAGCAGCTTTAGCGACTACGAGCAGTACTTC

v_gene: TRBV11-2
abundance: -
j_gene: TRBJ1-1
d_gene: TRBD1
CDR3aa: CASTLGQGAGRTEAFF
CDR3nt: TGTGCCAGCACCCTGGGACAGGGAGCGGGGAGGACTGAAGCTTTCTTT

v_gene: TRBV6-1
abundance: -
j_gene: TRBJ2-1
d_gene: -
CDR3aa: CASSERQSYNEQFF
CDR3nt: TGTGCCAGCAGTGAAAGACAGAGTTACAATGAGCAGTTCTTC

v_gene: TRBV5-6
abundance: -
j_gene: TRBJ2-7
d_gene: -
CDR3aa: CASSLWGSSYEQYF
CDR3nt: TGTGCCAGCAGCTTGTGGGGCAGCTCCTACGAGCAGTACTTC

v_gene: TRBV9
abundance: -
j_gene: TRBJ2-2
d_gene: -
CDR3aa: CASSPSNTGELFF
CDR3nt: TGTGCCAGCAGCCCTTCTAACACCGGGGAGCTGTTTTTT

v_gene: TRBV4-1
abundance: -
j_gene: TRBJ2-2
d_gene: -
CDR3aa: CASSQVLQSNTGELFF
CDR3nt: TGCGCCAGCAGCCAAGTCCTCCAGAGCAACACCGGGGAGCTGTTTTTT

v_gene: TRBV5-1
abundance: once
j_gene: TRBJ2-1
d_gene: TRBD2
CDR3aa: CASSGAAGGAYNEQFF
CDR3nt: TGCGCCAGCAGCGGGGCGGCGGGAGGGGCTTACAATGAGCAGTTCTTC

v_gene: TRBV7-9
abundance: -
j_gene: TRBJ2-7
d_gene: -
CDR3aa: CASSSSGNYEQYF
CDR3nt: TGTGCCAGCAGCTCTTCAGGGAACTACGAGCAGTACTTC

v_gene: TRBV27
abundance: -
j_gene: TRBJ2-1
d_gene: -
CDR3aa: CASSPQGGYNEQFF
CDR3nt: TGTGCCAGCAGTCCGCAGGGGGGATACAATGAGCAGTTCTTC

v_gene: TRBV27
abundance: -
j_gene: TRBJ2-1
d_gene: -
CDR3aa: CASSSRLASLSSYNEQFF
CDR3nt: TGTGCCAGCAGCTCCAGGTTGGCCTCACTAAGCTCCTACAATGAGCAGTTCTTC

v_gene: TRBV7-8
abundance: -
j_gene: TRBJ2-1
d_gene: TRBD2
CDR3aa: CASSYRPGTSYKEQFF
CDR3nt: TGTGCCAGCAGCTACCGCCCCGGGACTAGTTATAAGGAGCAGTTCTTC

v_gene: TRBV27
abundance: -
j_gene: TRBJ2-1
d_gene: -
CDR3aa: CASSLIGTYAYNEQFF
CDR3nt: TGTGCCAGCAGTTTAATAGGGACCTATGCCTACAATGAGCAGTTCTTC

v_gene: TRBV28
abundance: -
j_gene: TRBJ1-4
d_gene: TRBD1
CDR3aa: CASSLWTGRDEKLFF
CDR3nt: TGTGCCAGCAGTTTATGGACAGGGAGGGATGAAAAACTGTTTTTT

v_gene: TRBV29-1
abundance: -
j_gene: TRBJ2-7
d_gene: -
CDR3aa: CSVEDSRSSYEQYF
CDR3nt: TGCAGCGTTGAAGATTCGCGGAGCTCCTACGAGCAGTACTTC

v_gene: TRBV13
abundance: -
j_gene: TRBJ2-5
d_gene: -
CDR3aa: CASSLGPTGRETQYF
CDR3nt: TGTGCCAGCAGCTTAGGCCCTACAGGGCGAGAGACCCAGTACTTC

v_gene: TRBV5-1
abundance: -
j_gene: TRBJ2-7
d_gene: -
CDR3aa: CASSLGSGAAYEQYF
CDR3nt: TGCGCCAGCAGCTTGGGCTCAGGGGCTGCCTACGAGCAGTACTTC

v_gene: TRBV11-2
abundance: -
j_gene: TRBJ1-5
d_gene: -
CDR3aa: CASSFESNQPQHF
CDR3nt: TGTGCCAGCAGCTTTGAAAGCAATCAGCCCCAGCATTTT